This is a list of T cell receptor beta chains from one sample in a study of human T cells and chemical hapten exposure. MiXCR was run by TCRdb on the RACE reads, yielding one entry per CDR3 protein. The sample shows roughly 30,000 distinct CDR3 sequences, less than 8% of them seen only once. What was sequenced was whole blood. Receptor source: a human donor in good health. Some clones in this sample may be carry-over from other donors' samples. CDR3s include the opening cysteine and the closing phenylalanine or tryptophan. A D gene is named only where the DNA matches it firmly. Not every row has a clone size; where given, it reads once, few, many or a size class.

TRBV29-1,.,many,TRBJ1-1,TGCAGCGGAGGGAACATGAACACTGAAGCTTTCTTT,CSGGNMNTEAFF
TRBV27,TRBD1,.,TRBJ2-6,TGTGCCAGCAGTTGGGGACAGGGGGCGAGCGGGGCCAACGTCCTGACTTTC,CASSWGQGASGANVLTF
TRBV7-2,.,many,TRBJ1-1,TGTGCCAGCAGCTTAGCGCGGGGGTTGAACACTGAAGCTTTCTTT,CASSLARGLNTEAFF
TRBV7-9,.,.,TRBJ1-6,TGTGCCAGCAGCTTAGAGGGGCCACCCCTCCACTTT,CASSLEGPPLHF
TRBV4-3,.,many,TRBJ2-3,TGCGCCAGCAGCCAAGATCTTAGAGGGGATACGCAGTATTTT,CASSQDLRGDTQYF
TRBV10-3,TRBD1,few,TRBJ2-7,TGTGCCATCAGTTCCTTACAGGGGGCCGCCTACGAGCAGTACTTC,CAISSLQGAAYEQYF
TRBV7-9,.,many,TRBJ2-5,TGTGCCAGCAGCCCCCAAGGGGGAATAGGGACCCAGTACTTC,CASSPQGGIGTQYF
TRBV5-1,.,many,TRBJ2-1,TGCGCCAGCAGCTTGGAAGGGCAGGTTTTCTCCCATGAGCAGTTCTTC,CASSLEGQVFSHEQFF
TRBV19,.,many,TRBJ2-1,TGTGCCAGTAGTATAACGCAGCACGGGATAAATGAGCAGTTCTTC,CASSITQHGINEQFF
TRBV5-1,.,many,TRBJ2-5,TGCGCCAGCAGGACAGGACAAGAGACCCAGTACTTC,CASRTGQETQYF
TRBV28,.,few,TRBJ1-5,TGTGCCAGCAGTCTCCGTAATCAGCCCCAGCATTTT,CASSLRNQPQHF
TRBV7-9,.,few,TRBJ1-5,TGTGCCAGCAGCCCCCCCGGCGATAGCAATCAGCCCCAGCATTTT,CASSPPGDSNQPQHF
TRBV11-2,TRBD2,many,TRBJ2-2,TGTGCCAGCAGCGCAAATTGGGGGACTAGCGGCGGGGAGCTGTTTTTT,CASSANWGTSGGELFF
TRBV20-1,.,.,TRBJ2-1,TGCAGTGCTCGTCCGGGACGCGGGAATGAGCAGTTCTTC,CSARPGRGNEQFF